This T cell receptor beta chain was recorded in a study of T-cell memory formation after mild COVID-19. TCRdb passed the 5' RACE reads through MiXCR, listing each CDR3 protein once. The top ten clones hold 9% to 15% of a sample with roughly 450,000 distinct CDR3 sequences, roughly 20% of them seen once. Whole-study results and caveats: Shrinking CD4+ clones resided mostly in CM and EM, and CD8+ ones in EMRA. Some clones that responded were present in memory (sampled pre-infection), which suggests cross-reactive memory joined.

Worth noting for this clonotype: Its target is not known.

V was cut by 0 bases and J by 4 bases, with 12 bases left in between. The germline V gene encodes CDR1 LGHNA and CDR2 YNFKEQ. The CDR3 is 16 residues long. This chain joins TRBV4-2 and TRBJ1-4; possible D gene TRBD1, 6 bases. The TCR originated in an adult woman who had mild COVID-19 (a few samples of this study predate the infection). Cell type and time point are not known. Sequencing was performed on PBMCs or a T cell subset sorted from them (not recorded which). Here the CDR3 DNA reads TGTGCCAGCAGCCAAGATTGGGGGGCCGATAATGAAAAACTGTTTTTT. Encoded protein: CASSQDWGADNEKLFF.